Presented here are 16 T cell receptor beta chains from one specimen sequenced in a study of a mutant IDH1 vaccine in newly diagnosed glioma. TCRdb's copy holds only in-frame clones and misses some; the assay was immunoSEQ multiplex PCR. The sample carries approximately 31,000 clones, around four fifths recorded once. These receptors have no known antigen. This sample's time point: week 35, safety follow-up. In the vaccine, a single dose held 300 ug of the mutant IDH1 20-mer peptide, along with topical imiquimod. The sequenced sample was PBMCs, obtained from a glioma patient whose treatment included an IDH1 peptide vaccine. The source is a man aged 35 to 55 with glioma. Some clones in this sample may be carry-over from other donors' samples.

CDR3: CASSPISGGQETQYF. CDR3 sequence (DNA): TGCGCCAGCAGCCCAATAAGTGGGGGCCAAGAGACCCAGTACTTC. The V and J genes are TRBV4-1 and TRBJ2-5; either TRBD1 or TRBD2 may fit D (5 bases each). The CDR3 covers 15 residues. Deletions cut 4 bases from V and 1 base from J, with 13 bases between. Germline CDR1 and CDR2: MGHRA and YSYEKL.

The chain is built from TRBV30 and TRBJ2-7; 8 bases are a match to TRBD2. CDR1 and CDR2 from the germline V gene are GTSNPN and SVGIG (reference sequence). The CDR3 extends over 14 amino acids. J was trimmed by 2 bases and V by 1 base; bases with no gene match: 4. The CDR3 coding sequence is TGTGCCTGGAGTGCTAGCGGGCGTCCCTACGAGCAGTACTTC. This sequence encodes CAWSASGRPYEQYF.

The chain carries TRBV27 and TRBJ1-5, with D maybe TRBD1 (5 bases). The germline gives CDR1 MNHEY, CDR2 SMNVEV (reference sequence). The length of the CDR3 is 14 residues. V was pared by 2 bases and J by 3 bases, with 8 bases between. The CDR3 nucleotides read TGTGCCAGCAGTTTAGGACATAACAATCAGCCCCAGCATTTT. Translated, it gives CASSLGHNNQPQHF.

The J gene is TRBJ2-3, the V gene TRBV13; tentative D call: TRBD2 (6 bases). This CDR3 is built from 14 residues. The V end lost 10 bases, the J end lost 3 bases, and 17 bases lay between the germline ends. The germline V gene has CDR1 PRHDT and CDR2 FYEKMQ (reference sequence). The CDR3 DNA is TGTGCCACCGGGCGGGACCCTGCTACAGATACGCAGTATTTT. Its translation: CATGRDPATDTQYF.

In this sample, this clone turned up a few times. The V and J genes are TRBV6-5 and TRBJ1-1; 9 bases are a match to TRBD1. The J segment lost 1 base and the V segment lost 4 bases, leaving 7 bases of the junction unmatched. This CDR3 has 16 residues. The germline V gene encodes CDR1 MNHEY and CDR2 SVGAGI. The CDR3 DNA reads as TGTGCCAGCAGTTTTCTGGACAGGGGCGAGAACACTGAAGCTTTCTTT. This gives the protein CASSFLDRGENTEAFF.

The chain combines TRBV5-1 with TRBJ2-3; 12 bases match TRBD2. From germline, CDR1 is SGHRS and CDR2 YFSETQ. After removal of 4 bases from V and 4 bases from J, the junction contained 7 bases not matched to a gene. The CDR3 is made up of 16 amino acids. The CDR3 reads CASSRTSGGRADTQYF. CDR3 bases: TGCGCCAGCAGCCGTACTAGCGGGGGGAGGGCAGATACGCAGTATTTT.

V is TRBV7-2 and J is TRBJ1-2; TRBD1 is a possible D gene (6 bases). This CDR3 comprises 14 residues. CDR1 and CDR2 (germline): SGHTA, FQGNSA. V lost 7 bases, J lost 0 bases, and 12 bases lay in between. CDR3 sequence (DNA): TGTGCCAGCACCCCGGGGACATCTAACTATGGCTACACCTTC. Amino acids: CASTPGTSNYGYTF.

V is TRBV10-3 and J is TRBJ1-5; 8 bases align to TRBD1. The CDR3 has 14 amino acids. Trimming took 0 bases from V and 7 from J; bases not matched to a gene: 2. Germline assignment: CDR1 ENHRY and CDR2 SYGVKD. CDR3 sequence (DNA): TGTGCCATCAGTGAGTCGACAGGGGACCAGCCCCAGCATTTT. Translating it yields CAISESTGDQPQHF.

This clone was counted a few times. This chain joins TRBV6-5 and TRBJ1-5; D unresolved. The germline V gene encodes CDR1 MNHEY and CDR2 SVGAGI. The V end was cut by 0 bases, the J end by 6 bases, with 6 bases between. CDR3 length: 13 amino acids. CDR3 coding DNA: TGTGCCAGCAGTTACTCGGTAGGTCAGCCCCAGCATTTT. Protein sequence: CASSYSVGQPQHF.

This rearrangement joins TRBV4-1 to TRBJ1-1; 7 bases match TRBD1. CDR1 is MGHRA and CDR2 is YSYEKL in the germline V gene. This CDR3 has 14 amino acids. V shed 2 bases and J 3 bases; nucleotides not matched to a gene: 3. The CDR3 DNA follows: TGCGCCAGCAGCCAACAGGGGGGTGACACTGAAGCTTTCTTT. Translated: CASSQQGGDTEAFF.

The V gene is TRBV12-5, the J gene TRBJ1-1, with D uncertain. Germline CDR1 LGHNT, CDR2 FRNRAP. There are 17 residues in the CDR3. V was pared by 6 bases and J by 4 bases, with 24 bases between. CDR3 nucleotides: TGTGCTAGTGGCTTTTCCCCCGGAATGGACGGTGTCACTGAAGCTTTCTTT. This encodes CASGFSPGMDGVTEAFF.

J is TRBJ1-2 and V is TRBV14; D is unclear. From germline, CDR1 is SGHDN and CDR2 FVKESK. CDR3 length: 12 residues. V lost 4 bases to trimming and J lost 3 bases, with 6 bases between them. In nucleotides, the CDR3 is TGTGCCAGCAGCCCTACTGACTATGGCTACACCTTC. This translates into CASSPTDYGYTF. The complete variable domain, with remaining parts taken from reference TRBV14 and TRBJ1-2, reads EAGVTQFPSHSVIEKGQTVTLRCDPISGHDNLYWYRRVMGKEIKFLLHFVKESKQDESGMPNNRFLAERTGGTYSTLKVQPAELEDSGVYFCASSPTDYGYTFGSGTRLTVV.

The rearrangement joins TRBV2 to TRBJ2-7; a weak D match, TRBD1 (5 bases). CDR1 SNHLY and CDR2 FYNNEI come from the germline V gene. The CDR3 runs 15 residues. Trimming cost V 8 bases and J 1 base, with 18 bases left between them. This CDR3 reads CASGGIGVRSYEQYF. CDR3 DNA: TGTGCCAGCGGTGGGATAGGGGTTAGGTCCTACGAGCAGTACTTC.

The rearrangement links TRBV30 to TRBJ2-2; D gene unclear. The CDR3 runs to 12 residues. With 3 bases removed from V and 1 base from J, the gap between germline ends came to 3 bases. Germline lookup yields CDR1 GTSNPN and CDR2 SVGIG (reference sequence). Here the CDR3 reads CAWRGNTGELFF. CDR3 nucleotides: TGTGCCTGGAGGGGGAACACCGGGGAGCTGTTTTTT. The whole variable domain, filled in from reference TRBV30 and TRBJ2-2, reads SQTIHQWPATLVQPVGSPLSLECTVEGTSNPNLYWYRQAAGRGLQLLFYSVGIGQISSEVPQNLSASRPQDRQFILSSKKLLLSDSGFYLCAWRGNTGELFFGEGSRLTVL.

The chain is built from TRBV1 and TRBJ1-2. TRBV1 is noted as a pseudogene. This CDR3 comprises 14 residues. The CDR3 reads CTSSQGGGSYGYTF. CDR3 nucleotide sequence: TGCACCAGCAGCCAAGGCGGAGGGAGCTATGGCTACACCTTC.

A few counts support this clone. This chain uses TRBV4-2 with TRBJ1-1; D not resolved. This CDR3 comprises 14 residues. Germline loops: CDR1 LGHNA, CDR2 YNFKEQ. V was cut by 0 bases and J by 1 base, with 6 bases left in between. The CDR3 region is CASSQDPSNTEAFF. CDR3 nucleotides: TGTGCCAGCAGCCAAGACCCGTCGAACACTGAAGCTTTCTTT.